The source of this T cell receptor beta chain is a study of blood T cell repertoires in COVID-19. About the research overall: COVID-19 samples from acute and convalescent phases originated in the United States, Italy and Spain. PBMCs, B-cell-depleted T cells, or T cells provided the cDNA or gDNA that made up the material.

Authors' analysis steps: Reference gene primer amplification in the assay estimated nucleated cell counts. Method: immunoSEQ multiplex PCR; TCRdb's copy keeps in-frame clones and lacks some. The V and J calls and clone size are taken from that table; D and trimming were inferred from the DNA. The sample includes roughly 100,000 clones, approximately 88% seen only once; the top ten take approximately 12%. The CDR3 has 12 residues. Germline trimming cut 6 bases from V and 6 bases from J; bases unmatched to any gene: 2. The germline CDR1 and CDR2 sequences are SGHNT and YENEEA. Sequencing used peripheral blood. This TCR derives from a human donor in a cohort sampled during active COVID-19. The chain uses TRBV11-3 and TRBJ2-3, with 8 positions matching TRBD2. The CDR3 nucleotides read TGTGCCAGCAGGCGGGGGGCCGATACGCAGTATTTT. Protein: CASRRGADTQYF.